These 30 T cell receptor beta chains originate from one sample sequenced in a study of T cells in Graves' hyperthyroidism and ophthalmopathy. RNA transcripts gave rise to amplified TCR beta CDR3 regions. TCR CDR3 regions were first amplified by RT-PCR with HTBI primers. TCRdb reprocessed the multiplex PCR reads via MiXCR and lists one record per CDR3 protein. This table holds about 840,000 distinct CDR3 sequences, about 38% found once. Sample: blood. Every receptor here comes from a man between 18 and 35 years old with Graves' hyperthyroidism.

This rearrangement joins TRBV7-8 to TRBJ1-1, with D tentatively TRBD1 (5 bases). This CDR3 spans 15 amino acids. CDR1 is SGHVS, CDR2 FQNEAQ, per germline. V lost 5 bases to trimming and J lost 4 bases, with 17 bases between them. The CDR3 here is CASSVHQGWFTEAFF. The CDR3 region has the DNA TGTGCCAGCAGCGTACACCAGGGATGGTTCACTGAAGCTTTCTTT.

In this sample, this clonotype turned up a few times. This chain links TRBV15 with TRBJ2-5; 7 positions agree with TRBD1. The CDR3 has 15 amino acids. V shed 1 base, J shed 4 bases, and the junction held 6 bases outside the gene matches. Germline values: CDR1 LNHNV, CDR2 YYDKDF (reference sequence). CDR3 residues: CATSRVLAGGETQYF. The CDR3, as DNA: TGTGCCACCAGCAGAGTGCTTGCAGGGGGAGAGACCCAGTACTTC.

The rearrangement joins TRBV7-8 to TRBJ1-1, with TRBD1 as a possible D gene (5 bases). Germline V gene lookup returns CDR1 SGHVS and CDR2 FQNEAQ. This CDR3 has 14 residues. The germline V and J ends were trimmed by 4 bases and 0 bases, with 9 bases remaining between them. CDR3 residues: CASSSWGLNTEAFF. For the CDR3, the DNA is TGTGCCAGCAGCTCTTGGGGCTTGAACACTGAAGCTTTCTTT. Complete variable domain (other parts from reference TRBV7-8 and TRBJ1-1): GAGVSQSPRYKVAKRGQDVALRCDPISGHVSLFWYQQALGQGPEFLTYFQNEAQLDKSGLPSDRFFAERPEGSVSTLKIQRTQQEDSAVYLCASSSWGLNTEAFFGQGTRLTVV.

V is TRBV11-3 and J is TRBJ2-7; 7 nucleotides align to TRBD1. The CDR3 length is 15 residues. V was pared by 4 bases and J by 2 bases, with 8 bases of the junction left unmatched. Germline assignment: CDR1 SGHNT and CDR2 YENEEA. The CDR3 region has the DNA TGTGCCAGCAGCTCGGGACAGTTGATTACCTACGAGCAGTACTTC. It yields the protein CASSSGQLITYEQYF. Combining the CDR3 with reference TRBV11-3 and TRBJ2-7 gives the whole variable domain EAGVVQSPRYKIIEKKQPVAFWCNPISGHNTLYWYLQNLGQGPELLIRYENEEAVDDSQLPKDRFSAERLKGVDSTLKIQPAELGDSAVYLCASSSGQLITYEQYFGPGTRLTVT.

For this clonotype: A clone one base away is much larger, so this may be a read error. The chain has TRBV10-3 and TRBJ1-3, with no clear D. V was shortened by 10 bases and J by 1 base, with 11 bases between the two germline ends. The CDR3 covers 13 residues. In germline, CDR1 is ENHRY, CDR2 SYGVKD. DNA for the CDR3: TGTGCCAGCAGCGTCGAGTCTGGAAACACCATATATTTT. Protein sequence: CASSVESGNTIYF.

The chain uses TRBV9 and TRBJ2-7; D not resolved. Trimming removed 2 bases from V and 5 bases from J, with 11 bases in between. The germline gives CDR1 SGDLS, CDR2 YYNGEE. This CDR3 has 13 amino acids. This CDR3 reads CASSVDVRDEQYF. The CDR3 DNA is TGTGCCAGCAGCGTCGACGTTCGCGACGAGCAGTACTTC.

This clonotype was picked up many times. The gene calls are TRBV6-5 and TRBJ2-7, with a tentative D call TRBD1 (6 bases). CDR1 is MNHEY and CDR2 is SVGAGI in the germline V gene. V lost 2 bases and J 5 bases, leaving 10 bases between the germline ends. The CDR3 sequence is 13 residues long. CDR3 sequence: CASSYGDINEQYF. The CDR3 DNA follows: TGTGCCAGCAGTTACGGGGACATAAACGAGCAGTACTTC.

The CDR3 coding sequence is TGTGCCACCAGTGATTGGGGTGGCAGGGTGAACACAGATACGCAGTATTTT. Translation gives CATSDWGGRVNTDTQYF. This chain connects TRBV24-1 to TRBJ2-3; the D gene is possibly TRBD1 (5 bases). The CDR3 loop spans 17 amino acids. V lost 2 bases and J 2 bases, leaving 16 bases between the germline ends. CDR1 and CDR2 from the germline V gene are KGHDR and SFDVKD.

Remarks on this clonotype: Since the CDR3 does not end with the conserved phenylalanine or tryptophan, this likely comes from a read error. The chain has TRBV12-3 or TRBV12-4 and TRBJ1-2; 8 bases are shared with TRBD1. The CDR3 consists of 12 residues. V lost 5 bases and J lost 8; bases outside the gene matches: 4. The CDR3 nucleotides read TGTGCCAGCAGTGGCAGGGGGCACGGCTACACCCTC. This encodes CASSGRGHGYTL.

The chain carries TRBV19 and TRBJ1-1; D is unclear. The length of the CDR3 is 14 residues. V was trimmed by 9 bases and J by 3 bases, leaving 17 bases between them. The germline gives CDR1 LNHDA, CDR2 SQIVND (reference sequence). The CDR3 DNA follows: TGTGCCAGCAGTGAAGAATGGTGGGACACTGAAGCTTTCTTT. This encodes CASSEEWWDTEAFF.

The rearrangement joins TRBV29-1 to TRBJ1-2; 7 bases match TRBD1. The junction had 3 bases not matched to a gene; V was cut back by 3 bases and J by 2 bases. CDR1 and CDR2 (germline): SQVTM, ANQGSEA. The CDR3 has 13 residues. The CDR3 here is CSVETGPNYGYTF. The CDR3, as DNA: TGCAGCGTTGAGACAGGGCCGAACTATGGCTACACCTTC.

This clonotype was seen a handful of times. The rearrangement joins TRBV4-1 to TRBJ2-7, with 9 bases identical to TRBD2. The CDR3 covers 14 residues. Trimming removed 3 bases from V and 2 bases from J; junction bases left unmatched: 2. Germline CDR1 is MGHRA and CDR2 is YSYEKL. The CDR3 coding sequence is TGCGCCAGCAGCCAGATAGCGGGGGCCTACGAGCAGTACTTC. Its protein product is CASSQIAGAYEQYF.

In this sample, this clonotype turned up a few times. V usage is TRBV20-1 and J usage is TRBJ2-1, with D maybe TRBD2 (5 bases). The CDR3 length is 14 residues. Germline V gives CDR1 DFQATT, CDR2 SNEGSKA (reference sequence). V dropped 1 base and J dropped 1 base, with 8 bases sitting between them. CDR3 nucleotides: TGCAGTGCTAGAGCGGGAAGGTCCTACAATGAGCAGTTCTTC. Encoded protein: CSARAGRSYNEQFF.

This clonotype was seen a few times. J is TRBJ1-1 and V is TRBV5-1, with D unclear. CDR1 is SGHRS, CDR2 YFSETQ, per germline. CDR3 length: 14 residues. V shed 3 bases and J shed 6 bases, with 15 bases lying between them. The CDR3 reads CASSSFESGPEAFF. CDR3 nucleotide sequence: TGCGCCAGCAGCTCGTTTGAGTCAGGCCCTGAAGCTTTCTTT.

This clonotype was seen repeatedly, ten times or more. In DNA, the CDR3 is TGTGCCAGCAGCTTGACAGGGAGTGGCTACACCTTC. Amino acids: CASSLTGSGYTF. The V call is TRBV7-3, the J call TRBJ1-2, with TRBD1 identical over 7 bases. The V gene end was trimmed by 3 bases and the J gene end by 7 bases; junction bases not matched to a gene: 2. The germline CDR1 and CDR2 sequences are SGHTA and FQGTGA. The CDR3 extends over 12 amino acids.

J is TRBJ2-6 and V is TRBV7-3; TRBD2 matches 7 bases. J was trimmed by 3 bases and V by 5 bases; bases with no gene match: 16. The CDR3 sequence is 19 residues long. Germline loops: CDR1 SGHTA, CDR2 FQGTGA. CDR3 nucleotides: TGTGCCAGCAGCCCTCAGCCGGGGAGGGCCGAGGATGGGGCCAACGTCCTGACTTTC. Translated, it gives CASSPQPGRAEDGANVLTF.

With respect to this clonotype: The junction departs from germline at one end; a sequencing error may be responsible. The chain recombines TRBV7-2 with TRBJ2-7; D possibly corresponds to TRBD1 (6 bases). The CDR3 totals 13 residues. Germline V gene lookup returns CDR1 SGHTA and CDR2 FQGNSA. In nucleotides, the CDR3 is TGCGCCAGCAGACAGGATAGCTCCTACGAGCAGTACTTC. Its translation is CASRQDSSYEQYF.

This clonotype was seen a handful of times. The chain employs TRBV7-2 and TRBJ2-2, with D perhaps given as TRBD1 or TRBD2 (6 bases each). V was shortened by 7 bases and J by 5 bases, with 20 bases between the two germline ends. Looked up from germline, CDR1 is SGHTA and CDR2 is FQGNSA. There are 16 residues in the CDR3. CDR3 amino acids: CASTPAGRGGTGELFF. The CDR3 region has the DNA TGTGCCAGCACCCCCGCGGGCAGGGGAGGAACCGGGGAGCTGTTTTTT.

Concerning this clonotype itself: Just one base apart from a much larger clone, this may be a read error. CDR3 loop: CAISDSEGGSPLHF. The CDR3 region has the DNA TGTGCCATCAGTGACTCGGAGGGGGGTTCACCCCTCCACTTT. V is TRBV10-3 and J is TRBJ1-6, with D tentatively TRBD1 (6 bases). The V and J ends lost 3 bases and 9 bases respectively, with 12 bases between them. The CDR3 is 14 amino acids. CDR1 is ENHRY and CDR2 is SYGVKD in the germline V gene.

The V call is TRBV7-2, the J call TRBJ2-5; perhaps TRBD2 as D (5 bases). Trimming cost V 3 bases and J 5 bases, with 19 bases left between them. The CDR3 is 16 residues long. Germline V gene sequence: CDR1 SGHTA, CDR2 FQGNSA. The CDR3 is CASSLSPTEAWETQYF. CDR3 nucleotides: TGTGCCAGCAGCTTGTCACCTACGGAGGCTTGGGAGACCCAGTACTTC.

Ten or more counts support this clonotype. The chain recombines TRBV29-1 with TRBJ1-1; TRBD1 is a possible D gene (6 bases). The CDR3 runs to 14 residues. Germline V gene sequence: CDR1 SQVTM, CDR2 ANQGSEA. The germline V and J ends were trimmed by 7 bases and 0 bases, with 15 bases remaining between them. CDR3 coding DNA: TGCAGCGGAGCAGGGGACACCATGAACACTGAAGCTTTCTTT. This gives the protein CSGAGDTMNTEAFF.

There are a few counts of this clonotype. The J gene is TRBJ2-7, the V gene TRBV6-6; D is possibly TRBD1 (6 bases). The CDR3 length is 12 residues. Trimming removed 6 bases at V and 8 bases at J, with 14 bases between. Germline loops: CDR1 MNHNY, CDR2 SVGAGI (reference sequence). This CDR3 reads CASRSPGHQQYF. DNA of the CDR3: TGTGCCAGCAGGTCACCGGGACACCAGCAGTACTTC.

On this clonotype: A read error may account for a junction end that differs from germline. This sequence joins TRBV9 and TRBJ2-7; D unclear. CDR3 size: 15 residues. Germline CDR1 reads SGDLS; CDR2 reads YYNGEE. The CDR3 DNA follows: TGTGCCGGCAGCGTAGAGTCAGGAGACTCCTACGAGCAGTACTTC. It translates to CAGSVESGDSYEQYF.

This clonotype was counted at least ten times. CDR3 protein: CASSLANPGRNTIYF. CDR3 coding DNA: TGTGCCAGCAGCTTAGCTAACCCAGGCAGAAACACCATATATTTT. This chain uses TRBV7-8 with TRBJ1-3; no definite D call. Germline loops: CDR1 SGHVS, CDR2 FQNEAQ. V lost 0 bases and J 5 bases, leaving 11 bases between the germline ends. The CDR3 contains 15 residues. The full variable domain, in which reference TRBV7-8 and TRBJ1-3 provide the parts outside the CDR3, is GAGVSQSPRYKVAKRGQDVALRCDPISGHVSLFWYQQALGQGPEFLTYFQNEAQLDKSGLPSDRFFAERPEGSVSTLKIQRTQQEDSAVYLCASSLANPGRNTIYFGEGSWLTVV.

This clonotype has a count of ten or more. The chain employs TRBV19 and TRBJ1-5; TRBD1 aligns across 8 bases. The J segment lost 4 bases and the V segment lost 6 bases, leaving 8 bases of the junction unmatched. Germline V gene sequence: CDR1 LNHDA, CDR2 SQIVND (reference sequence). The CDR3 loop spans 15 amino acids. The chain's CDR3 is CASRIDRTGNQPQHF. In DNA form, the CDR3 reads TGTGCCAGTAGGATCGACCGGACAGGGAATCAGCCCCAGCATTTT.

In the case of this clonotype: A much bigger clone sits one base away, suggesting this may be a read error. This rearrangement joins TRBV7-9 to TRBJ1-1; no reliable D call. Trimming took 0 bases from V and 4 from J, leaving 12 bases between them. The germline V gene encodes CDR1 SEHNR and CDR2 FQNEAQ (reference sequence). CDR3 length equals 15 residues. CDR3 bases: TGTGCCAGCAGCTTAGCAGGCTGGGGAGGCACTGAAGCTTTCTTT. Protein: CASSLAGWGGTEAFF.

On this clonotype: One base away lies a much larger clone, so this may be a sequencing read error. This chain uses TRBV7-3 with TRBJ1-4; possible D gene TRBD1, 5 bases. V was clipped by 5 bases and J by 5 bases, with 12 bases between them. The CDR3 length is 14 residues. Per germline, CDR1 SGHTA and CDR2 FQGTGA. The DNA for the CDR3 is TGTGCCAGCAGCGCGACAGCCTACAATGAAAAACTGTTTTTT. Residues: CASSATAYNEKLFF.

V is TRBV12-3 or TRBV12-4 and J is TRBJ1-2, with TRBD1 as a possible D gene (5 bases). V was clipped by 7 bases and J by 8 bases, with 17 bases between them. The CDR3 spans 13 residues. Here the CDR3 reads CASTQAAGTGYTF. The CDR3 bases are TGTGCCAGCACCCAGGCGGCAGGGACCGGCTACACCTTC.

The V call is TRBV29-1, the J call TRBJ2-5, with unresolved D. The CDR3 runs 12 residues. CDR1 is SQVTM, CDR2 ANQGSEA, per germline. The ends were cut back, 8 bases at V and 2 bases at J, with 12 bases in the middle. The CDR3 sequence is CSLRAAQETQYF. The CDR3 DNA reads TGCAGCCTACGGGCTGCTCAAGAGACCCAGTACTTC.

This clonotype was picked up many times. The chain combines TRBV12-3 or TRBV12-4 with TRBJ1-4; a weak D match, TRBD1 (5 bases). This CDR3 region has 14 residues. Trimming took off 5 bases at V and 6 bases at J, with 13 bases between the two ends. CDR3: CASSLGGTDEKLFF. CDR3 nucleotides: TGTGCCAGCAGTCTTGGCGGGACGGATGAAAAACTGTTTTTT.